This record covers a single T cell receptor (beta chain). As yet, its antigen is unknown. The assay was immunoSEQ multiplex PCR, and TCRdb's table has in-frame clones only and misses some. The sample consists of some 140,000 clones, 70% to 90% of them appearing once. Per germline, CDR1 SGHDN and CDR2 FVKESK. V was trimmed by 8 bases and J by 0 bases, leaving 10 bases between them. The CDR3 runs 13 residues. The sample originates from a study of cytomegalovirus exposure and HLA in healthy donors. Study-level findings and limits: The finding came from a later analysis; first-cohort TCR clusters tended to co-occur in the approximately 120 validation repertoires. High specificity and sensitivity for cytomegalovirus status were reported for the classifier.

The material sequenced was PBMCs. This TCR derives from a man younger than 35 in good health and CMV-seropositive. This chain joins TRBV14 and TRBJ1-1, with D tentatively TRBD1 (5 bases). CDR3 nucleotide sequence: TGTGCCAGCTCTGTGGGGCTGAACACTGAAGCTTTCTTT. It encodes CASSVGLNTEAFF.